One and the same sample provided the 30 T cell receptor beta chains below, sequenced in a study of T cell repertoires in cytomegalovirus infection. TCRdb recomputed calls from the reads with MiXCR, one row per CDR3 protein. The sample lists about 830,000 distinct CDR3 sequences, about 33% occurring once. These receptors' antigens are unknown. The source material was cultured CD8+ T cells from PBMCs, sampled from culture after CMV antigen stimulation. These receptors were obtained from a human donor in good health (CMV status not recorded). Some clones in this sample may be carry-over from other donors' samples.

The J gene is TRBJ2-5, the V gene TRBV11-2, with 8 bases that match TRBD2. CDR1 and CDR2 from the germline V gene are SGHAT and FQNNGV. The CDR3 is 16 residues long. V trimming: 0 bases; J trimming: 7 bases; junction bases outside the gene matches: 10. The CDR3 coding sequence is TGTGCCAGCAGCTTAGACCTAGCGGGTGTCGGTGGGACCCAGTACTTC. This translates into CASSLDLAGVGGTQYF.

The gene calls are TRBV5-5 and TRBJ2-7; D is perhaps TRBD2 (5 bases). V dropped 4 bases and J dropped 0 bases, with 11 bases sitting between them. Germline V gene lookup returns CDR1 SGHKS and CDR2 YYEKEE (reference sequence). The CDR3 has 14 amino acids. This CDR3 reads CASSVNGLSYEQYF. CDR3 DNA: TGTGCCAGCAGCGTGAACGGACTCTCCTACGAGCAGTACTTC. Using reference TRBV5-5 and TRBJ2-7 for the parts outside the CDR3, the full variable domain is DAGVTQSPTHLIKTRGQQVTLRCSPISGHKSVSWYQQVLGQGPQFIFQYYEKEERGRGNFPDRFSARQFPNYSSELNVNALLLGDSALYLCASSVNGLSYEQYFGPGTRLTVT.

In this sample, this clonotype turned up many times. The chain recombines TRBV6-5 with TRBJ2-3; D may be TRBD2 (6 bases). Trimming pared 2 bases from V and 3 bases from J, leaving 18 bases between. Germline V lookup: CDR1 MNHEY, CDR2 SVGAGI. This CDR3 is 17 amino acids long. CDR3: CASSYLASSDRTDTQYF. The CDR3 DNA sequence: TGTGCCAGCAGTTACCTCGCCTCTAGCGATCGAACAGATACGCAGTATTTT.

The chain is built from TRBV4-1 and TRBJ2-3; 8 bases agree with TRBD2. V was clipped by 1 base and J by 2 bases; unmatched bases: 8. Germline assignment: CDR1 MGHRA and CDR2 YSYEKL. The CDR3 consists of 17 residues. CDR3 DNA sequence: TGCGCCAGCAGCCAAGTATCCAGCGGGGGTCTCACAGATACGCAGTATTTT. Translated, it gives CASSQVSSGGLTDTQYF.

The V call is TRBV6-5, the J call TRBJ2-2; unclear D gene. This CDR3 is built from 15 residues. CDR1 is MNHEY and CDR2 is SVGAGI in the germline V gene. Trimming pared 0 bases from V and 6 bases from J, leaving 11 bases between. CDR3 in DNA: TGTGCCAGCAGTTACTCGCTAGGGTCCCCCGGGGAGCTGTTTTTT. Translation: CASSYSLGSPGELFF.

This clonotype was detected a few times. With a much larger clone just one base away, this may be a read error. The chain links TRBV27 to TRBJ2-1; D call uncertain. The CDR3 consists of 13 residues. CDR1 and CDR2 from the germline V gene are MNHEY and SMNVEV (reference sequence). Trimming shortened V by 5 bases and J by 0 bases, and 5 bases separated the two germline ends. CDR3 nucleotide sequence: TGTGCCAGCAGTCACCTCTCCTACAATGAGCAGTTCTTC. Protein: CASSHLSYNEQFF.

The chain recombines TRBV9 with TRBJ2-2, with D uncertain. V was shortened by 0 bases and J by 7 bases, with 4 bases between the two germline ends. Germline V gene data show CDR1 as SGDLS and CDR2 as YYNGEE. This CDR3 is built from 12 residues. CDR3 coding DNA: TGTGCCAGCAGCGTAGGAGGCGGGGAGCTGTTTTTT. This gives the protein CASSVGGGELFF.

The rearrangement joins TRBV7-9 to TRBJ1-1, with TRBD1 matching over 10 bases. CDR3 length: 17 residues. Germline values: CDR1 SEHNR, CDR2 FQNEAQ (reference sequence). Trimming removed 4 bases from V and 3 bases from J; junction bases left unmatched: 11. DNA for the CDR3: TGTGCCAGCAGCTCTACCCTTCGACAGGGGGCGGACACTGAAGCTTTCTTT. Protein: CASSSTLRQGADTEAFF.

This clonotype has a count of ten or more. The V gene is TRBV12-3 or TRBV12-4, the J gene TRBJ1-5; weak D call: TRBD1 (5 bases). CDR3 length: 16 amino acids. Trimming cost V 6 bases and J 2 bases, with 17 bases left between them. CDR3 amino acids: CASSSRDRSGNQPQHF. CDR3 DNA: TGTGCCAGCAGCTCCCGGGACCGCTCGGGCAATCAGCCCCAGCATTTT.

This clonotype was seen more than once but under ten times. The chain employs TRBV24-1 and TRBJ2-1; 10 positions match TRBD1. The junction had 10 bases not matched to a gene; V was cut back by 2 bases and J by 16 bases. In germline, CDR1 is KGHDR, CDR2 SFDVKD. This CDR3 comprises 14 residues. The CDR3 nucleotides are TGTGCCACCAGTGATTCGTACCGGGGACAGGGGATTTTCTTC. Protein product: CATSDSYRGQGIFF.

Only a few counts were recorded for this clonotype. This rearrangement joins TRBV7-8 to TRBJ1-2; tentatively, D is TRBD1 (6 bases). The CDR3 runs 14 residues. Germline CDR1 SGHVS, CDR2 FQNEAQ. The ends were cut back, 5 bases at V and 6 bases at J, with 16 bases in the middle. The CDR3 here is CASSPGDGRDGYTF. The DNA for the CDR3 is TGTGCCAGCAGCCCAGGGGATGGGAGGGATGGCTACACCTTC.

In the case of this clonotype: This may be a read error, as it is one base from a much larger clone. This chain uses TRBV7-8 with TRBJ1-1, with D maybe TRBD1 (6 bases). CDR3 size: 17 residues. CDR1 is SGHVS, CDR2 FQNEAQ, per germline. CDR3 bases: TGTGCCAGCAGCTTAGCAGGGGGTCCTATCATGAACAATGAAGCTTTCTTT. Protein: CASSLAGGPIMNNEAFF. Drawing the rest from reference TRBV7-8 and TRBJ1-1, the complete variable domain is GAGVSQSPRYKVAKRGQDVALRCDPISGHVSLFWYQQALGQGPEFLTYFQNEAQLDKSGLPSDRFFAERPEGSVSTLKIQRTQQEDSAVYLCASSLAGGPIMNNEAFFGQGTRLTVV.

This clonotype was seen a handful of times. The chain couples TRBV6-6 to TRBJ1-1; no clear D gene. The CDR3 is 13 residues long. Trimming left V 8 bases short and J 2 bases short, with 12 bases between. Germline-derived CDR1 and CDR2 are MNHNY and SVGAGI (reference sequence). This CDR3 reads CASEGTGNTEAFF. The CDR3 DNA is TGTGCCAGCGAAGGAACGGGAAACACTGAAGCTTTCTTT.

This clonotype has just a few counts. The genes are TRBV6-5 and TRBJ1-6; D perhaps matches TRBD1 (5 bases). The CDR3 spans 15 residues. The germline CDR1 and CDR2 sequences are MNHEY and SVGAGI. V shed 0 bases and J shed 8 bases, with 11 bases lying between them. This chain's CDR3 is CASSYSRGGDSPLHF. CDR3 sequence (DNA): TGTGCCAGCAGTTACTCCCGGGGCGGGGATTCACCCCTCCACTTT.

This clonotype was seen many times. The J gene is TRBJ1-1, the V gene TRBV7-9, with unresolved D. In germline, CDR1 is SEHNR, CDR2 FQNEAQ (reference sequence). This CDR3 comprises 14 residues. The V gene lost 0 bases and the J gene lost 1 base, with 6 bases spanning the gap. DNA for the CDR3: TGTGCCAGCAGCTTAGCGACCGGGAACACTGAAGCTTTCTTT. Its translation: CASSLATGNTEAFF.

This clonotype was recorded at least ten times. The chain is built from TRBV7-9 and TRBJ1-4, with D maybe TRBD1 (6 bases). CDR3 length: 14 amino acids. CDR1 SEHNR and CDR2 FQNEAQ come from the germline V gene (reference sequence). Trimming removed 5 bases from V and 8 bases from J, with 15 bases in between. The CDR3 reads CASSLPGHLEKLFF. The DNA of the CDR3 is TGTGCCAGCAGCCTTCCGGGACACCTCGAAAAACTGTTTTTT. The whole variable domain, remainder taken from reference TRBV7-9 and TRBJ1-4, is DTGVSQNPRHKITKRGQNVTFRCDPISEHNRLYWYRQTLGQGPEFLTYFQNEAQLEKSRLLSDRFSAERPKGSFSTLEIQRTEQGDSAMYLCASSLPGHLEKLFFGSGTQLSVL.

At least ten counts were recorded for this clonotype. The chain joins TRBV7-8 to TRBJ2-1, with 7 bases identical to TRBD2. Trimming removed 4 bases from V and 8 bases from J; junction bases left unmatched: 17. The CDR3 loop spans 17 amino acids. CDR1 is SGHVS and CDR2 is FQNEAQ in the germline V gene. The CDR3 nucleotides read TGTGCCAGCAGCTCTCGGGGCAGCGGGGACCACCTAGATGAGCAGTTCTTC. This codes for CASSSRGSGDHLDEQFF. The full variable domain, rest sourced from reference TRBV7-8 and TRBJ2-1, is GAGVSQSPRYKVAKRGQDVALRCDPISGHVSLFWYQQALGQGPEFLTYFQNEAQLDKSGLPSDRFFAERPEGSVSTLKIQRTQQEDSAVYLCASSSRGSGDHLDEQFFGPGTRLTVL.

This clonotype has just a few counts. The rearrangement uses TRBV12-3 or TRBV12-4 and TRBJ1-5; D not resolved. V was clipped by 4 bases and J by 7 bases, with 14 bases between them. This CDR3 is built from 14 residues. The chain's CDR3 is CASSSVGPNQPQHF. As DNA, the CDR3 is TGTGCCAGCAGTTCCGTCGGACCCAACCAGCCCCAGCATTTT.

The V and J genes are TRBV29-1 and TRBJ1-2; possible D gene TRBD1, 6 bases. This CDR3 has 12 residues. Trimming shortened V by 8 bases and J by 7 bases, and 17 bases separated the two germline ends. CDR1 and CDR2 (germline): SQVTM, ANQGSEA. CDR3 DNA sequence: TGCAGCCACCGGGACAAAGCATTTGGCTACACCTTC. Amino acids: CSHRDKAFGYTF.

The CDR3 loop is CASMGGEGQKRIYNEQFF. For the CDR3, the DNA is TGTGCCAGCATGGGGGGGGAGGGACAGAAACGTATATACAATGAGCAGTTCTTC. This sequence joins TRBV27 and TRBJ2-1; perhaps D is TRBD1 or TRBD2 (7 bases each). V lost 7 bases and J lost 4, with 26 bases in between. In germline, CDR1 is MNHEY, CDR2 SMNVEV (reference sequence). The length of the CDR3 is 18 residues.

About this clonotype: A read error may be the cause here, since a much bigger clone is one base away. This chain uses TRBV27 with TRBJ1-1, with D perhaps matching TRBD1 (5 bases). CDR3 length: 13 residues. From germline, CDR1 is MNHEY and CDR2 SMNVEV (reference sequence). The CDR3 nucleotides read TGTGCCAACAGTCTCCAGGGTTGGACTGAAGCTTTCTTT. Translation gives CANSLQGWTEAFF.

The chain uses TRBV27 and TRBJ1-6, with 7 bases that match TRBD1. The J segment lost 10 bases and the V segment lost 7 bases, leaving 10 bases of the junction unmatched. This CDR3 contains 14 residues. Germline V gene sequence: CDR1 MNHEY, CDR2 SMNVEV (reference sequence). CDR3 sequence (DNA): TGTGCCAGCACCCGACAGGGTCACTGGTCACCCCTCCACTTT. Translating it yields CASTRQGHWSPLHF.

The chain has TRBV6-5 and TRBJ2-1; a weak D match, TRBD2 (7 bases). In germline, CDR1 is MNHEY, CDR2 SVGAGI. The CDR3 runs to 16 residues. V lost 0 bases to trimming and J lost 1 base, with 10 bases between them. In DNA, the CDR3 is TGTGCCAGCAGTTACTCGCGGGGGCTATCCTACAATGAGCAGTTCTTC. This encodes CASSYSRGLSYNEQFF.

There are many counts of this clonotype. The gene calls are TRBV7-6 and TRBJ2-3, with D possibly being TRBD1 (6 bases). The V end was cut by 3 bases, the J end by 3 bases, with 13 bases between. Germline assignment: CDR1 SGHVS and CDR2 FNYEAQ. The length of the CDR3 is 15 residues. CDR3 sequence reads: CASSLEAGVTDTQYF. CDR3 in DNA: TGTGCCAGCAGCTTGGAGGCAGGGGTAACAGATACGCAGTATTTT.

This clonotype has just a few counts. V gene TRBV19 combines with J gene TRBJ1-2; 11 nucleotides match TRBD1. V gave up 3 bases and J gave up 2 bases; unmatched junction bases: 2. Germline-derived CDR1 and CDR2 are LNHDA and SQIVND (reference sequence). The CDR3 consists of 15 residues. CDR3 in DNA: TGTGCCAGTAGTATCCGGGACAGGGGGAACTATGGCTACACCTTC. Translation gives CASSIRDRGNYGYTF.

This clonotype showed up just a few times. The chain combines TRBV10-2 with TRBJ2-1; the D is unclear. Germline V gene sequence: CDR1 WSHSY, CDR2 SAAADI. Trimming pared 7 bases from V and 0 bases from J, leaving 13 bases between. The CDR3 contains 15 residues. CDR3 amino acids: CASKLDGSSYNEQFF. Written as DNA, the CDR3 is TGCGCCAGCAAGTTGGACGGTAGCTCCTACAATGAGCAGTTCTTC.

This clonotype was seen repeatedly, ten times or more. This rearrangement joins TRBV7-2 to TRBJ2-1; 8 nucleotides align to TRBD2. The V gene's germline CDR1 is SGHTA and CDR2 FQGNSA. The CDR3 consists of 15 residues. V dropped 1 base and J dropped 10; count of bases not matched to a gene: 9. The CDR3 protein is CASSLEAGGLLEQFF. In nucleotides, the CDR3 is TGTGCCAGCAGCTTAGAGGCGGGGGGACTCTTGGAGCAGTTCTTC.

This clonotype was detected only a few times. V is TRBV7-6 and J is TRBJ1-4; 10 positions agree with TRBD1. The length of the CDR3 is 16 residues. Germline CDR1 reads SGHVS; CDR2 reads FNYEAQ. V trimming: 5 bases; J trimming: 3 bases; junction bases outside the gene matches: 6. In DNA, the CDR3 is TGTGCCAGCAGCCTGACAGGGGGCGCAGCTAATGAAAAACTGTTTTTT. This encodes CASSLTGGAANEKLFF.

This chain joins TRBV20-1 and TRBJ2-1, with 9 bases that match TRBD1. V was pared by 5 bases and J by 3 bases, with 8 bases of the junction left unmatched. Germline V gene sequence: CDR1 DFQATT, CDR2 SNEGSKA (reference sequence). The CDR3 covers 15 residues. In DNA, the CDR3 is TGCAGTGCTGGCTGGACAGGGGATCGCTACAATGAGCAGTTCTTC. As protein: CSAGWTGDRYNEQFF.

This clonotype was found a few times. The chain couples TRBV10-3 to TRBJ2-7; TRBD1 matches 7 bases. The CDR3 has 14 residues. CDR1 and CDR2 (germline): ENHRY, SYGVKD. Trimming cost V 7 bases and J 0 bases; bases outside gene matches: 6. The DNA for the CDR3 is TGTGCCATCAAGCCCGGGACAGCCTCCTACGAGCAGTACTTC. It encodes CAIKPGTASYEQYF.